The clone carrying this T cell receptor (beta chain) was detected a few times. The data are from a study of cytomegalovirus exposure and HLA in healthy donors. Only in-frame clones appear in the TCRdb table, and some are missing; sequencing was by immunoSEQ multiplex PCR. This table has about 400,000 clones, approximately 90% appearing once. This CDR3 region has 14 residues. The germline V gene encodes CDR1 MRHNA and CDR2 SNTAGT. With 3 bases clipped from V and 5 bases from J, the junction kept 1 base outside the gene matches. The sequencing input was PBMCs. The TCR was taken from a woman under 30 in good health and CMV-seronegative. This sequence joins TRBV6-4 and TRBJ2-1; 10 bases are shared with TRBD2. The CDR3 DNA is TGTGCCAGCAGTGAAGCGGGAGGGCACAATGAGCAGTTCTTC. Residues: CASSEAGGHNEQFF.